The 30 T cell receptor beta chains below all came from one sample that was sequenced in a study of cytotoxic CD8 clonotypes in ibrutinib-treated CLL (dated by TCRdb to about 2021). The label giving this sample's time point can be read as: more than 10 months on ibrutinib. To prepare the library, the immunoSEQ multiplex PCR assay was applied. TCRdb re-hosts the immuneACCESS table, in-frame sequences only. Its copies lack some clones; in the studies checked, an unresolved V gene accounts for under half of them, and the cause for the rest is not known. The sample table shows about 140,000 clones, and 75% to 95% are seen once. The top ten constitute 11% of the sample. Specimen: PBMCs, collected after 12 months of ibrutinib treatment. The receptors stem from a human donor with chronic lymphocytic leukemia.

This clone has only one observation. The V gene is TRBV9, the J gene TRBJ2-1, with 9 bases identical to TRBD1. The CDR3 totals 14 residues. Unmatched junction bases numbered 6, after V lost 3 bases and J lost 8 bases. Germline CDR1 is SGDLS and CDR2 is YYNGEE. CDR3 amino acids: CASSEDRGRDEQFF. The DNA for the CDR3 is TGTGCCAGCAGCGAGGACAGGGGCAGAGATGAGCAGTTCTTC.

The chain uses TRBV10-1 and TRBJ2-7; a possible D gene is TRBD2 (7 bases). The CDR3 has 12 amino acids. Trimming shortened V by 9 bases and J by 5 bases, and 14 bases separated the two germline ends. The germline CDR1 and CDR2 sequences are WNHNN and SYGVQD (reference sequence). In nucleotides, the CDR3 is TGCGCCAGTGGGGGCGGGAGCGACGAGCAGTACTTC. Translated, it gives CASGGGSDEQYF.

V gene TRBV10-1 combines with J gene TRBJ2-1; D is uncertain. Trimming pared 1 base from V and 5 bases from J, leaving 15 bases between. Per the germline V gene, CDR1 is WNHNN and CDR2 is SYGVQD (reference sequence). This CDR3 region has 16 residues. The CDR3 loop is CASSELAGATNNEQFF. Written as DNA, the CDR3 is TGCGCCAGCAGTGAGTTGGCTGGAGCTACTAACAATGAGCAGTTCTTC.

V and J are TRBV5-1 and TRBJ2-1; D is perhaps TRBD2 (6 bases). The CDR3 sequence is 14 residues long. CDR1 and CDR2 (germline): SGHRS, YFSETQ. Trimming removed 0 bases at V and 5 bases at J, with 9 bases between. The CDR3, as DNA: TGCGCCAGCAGCTTGGATGGCGGGAACAATGAGCAGTTCTTC. This sequence encodes CASSLDGGNNEQFF.

This chain connects TRBV27 to TRBJ2-2, with 7 bases that match TRBD2. Trimming at V came to 5 bases and at J to 5 bases, leaving 8 bases not matched to a gene. Germline CDR1 reads MNHEY; CDR2 reads SMNVEV (reference sequence). This CDR3 region has 15 residues. CDR3 amino acids: CASSREAGWTGELFF. CDR3 nucleotides: TGTGCCAGCAGTCGGGAGGCAGGGTGGACCGGGGAGCTGTTTTTT.

V gene TRBV11-3 combines with J gene TRBJ2-3, with unresolved D. The CDR3 totals 14 residues. Trimming left V 0 bases short and J 4 bases short, with 8 bases between. Per germline, CDR1 SGHNT and CDR2 YENEEA. CDR3 bases: TGTGCCAGCAGCTTAGAAGGTTCTGCAGATACGCAGTATTTT. Amino acid sequence: CASSLEGSADTQYF.

The gene calls are TRBV7-2 and TRBJ2-2, with TRBD2 matching over 7 bases. With V trimmed by 1 base and J by 1 base, 6 bases remained unmatched. Germline-derived CDR1 and CDR2 are SGHTA and FQGNSA. The CDR3 loop spans 17 amino acids. The CDR3 sequence is CASSLDFGRLNTGELFF. As DNA, the CDR3 is TGTGCCAGCAGCTTAGACTTCGGGAGGCTGAACACCGGGGAGCTGTTTTTT.

The V call is TRBV9, the J call TRBJ2-1, with D uncertain. The germline CDR1 and CDR2 sequences are SGDLS and YYNGEE. The CDR3 sequence is 15 residues long. Trimming left V 0 bases short and J 4 bases short, with 11 bases between. The CDR3 loop reads CASSVAASRYNEQFF. CDR3 nucleotide sequence: TGTGCCAGCAGCGTAGCTGCCTCACGTTACAATGAGCAGTTCTTC. Full variable domain (missing parts from reference TRBV9 and TRBJ2-1): DSGVTQTPKHLITATGQRVTLRCSPRSGDLSVYWYQQSLDQGLQFLIQYYNGEERAKGNILERFSAQQFPDLHSELNLSSLELGDSALYFCASSVAASRYNEQFFGPGTRLTVL.

This clone showed up just once. V and J are TRBV7-8 and TRBJ1-1, with D possibly matching TRBD1 (5 bases). V was clipped by 1 base and J by 3 bases, with 12 bases between them. The CDR3 extends over 15 amino acids. The V gene's germline CDR1 is SGHVS and CDR2 FQNEAQ. CDR3 nucleotides: TGTGCCAGCAGCTTAGGGCAGGGAGAGGACACTGAAGCTTTCTTT. Its protein is CASSLGQGEDTEAFF.

This clone has only one observation. The chain links TRBV23-1 to TRBJ2-7, with 10 bases fitting TRBD1. TRBV23-1 is an open reading frame, and its role is uncertain. V lost 1 base, J lost 2 bases, and 2 bases stayed unmatched. CDR3 length: 15 residues. The CDR3 sequence: CASSQWDRGTYEQYF. CDR3 DNA: TGCGCCAGCAGTCAATGGGACAGGGGAACCTACGAGCAGTACTTC.

This clone has only one observation. This chain links TRBV28 with TRBJ1-2; 9 bases fit TRBD1. The CDR3 length is 16 residues. V lost 2 bases, J lost 7 bases, and 11 bases stayed unmatched. Germline V gene lookup returns CDR1 MDHEN and CDR2 SYDVKM. The CDR3 nucleotides read TGTGCCAGCAGTTTACCTCGTCGTACAGGGGGCGGTGGCTACACCTTC. It translates to CASSLPRRTGGGGYTF.

V gene TRBV6-6 combines with J gene TRBJ2-1, with D tentatively TRBD1 (6 bases). The ends were cut back, 6 bases at V and 12 bases at J, with 18 bases in the middle. Germline assignment: CDR1 MNHNY and CDR2 SVGAGI (reference sequence). The CDR3 covers 13 residues. This CDR3 is CASSLLDSPGQFF. DNA of the CDR3: TGTGCCAGCAGCCTCTTGGACAGTCCGGGGCAGTTCTTC.

The CDR3 loop is CASSSAQENTEAFF. The CDR3 nucleotides are TGTGCCAGCAGCTCCGCCCAGGAGAACACTGAAGCTTTCTTT. The chain combines TRBV7-2 with TRBJ1-1; unclear D gene. The germline V and J ends were trimmed by 4 bases and 1 base, with 10 bases remaining between them. CDR3 length equals 14 residues. Germline V CDR1 and CDR2: SGHTA, FQGNSA.

The rearrangement joins TRBV27 to TRBJ2-7; TRBD1 aligns across 8 bases. This CDR3 comprises 18 residues. Looked up from germline, CDR1 is MNHEY and CDR2 is SMNVEV (reference sequence). V was pared by 4 bases and J by 0 bases, with 14 bases of the junction left unmatched. This CDR3 reads CASSWAGQEESSSYEQYF. The CDR3 DNA reads TGTGCCAGCAGTTGGGCGGGACAGGAGGAGTCGAGCTCCTACGAGCAGTACTTC.

The V and J genes are TRBV2 and TRBJ1-1; no definite D call. The CDR3 length is 13 residues. V lost 5 bases and J 3 bases, leaving 10 bases between the germline ends. CDR1 is SNHLY and CDR2 is FYNNEI in the germline V gene. This CDR3 reads CASSKNSDTEAFF. The CDR3 DNA reads as TGTGCCAGCAGTAAAAACAGCGACACTGAAGCTTTCTTT.

The rearrangement joins TRBV21-1 to TRBJ2-3; TRBD1 reflects the table's D call only, with no check against the DNA. TRBV21-1 is a pseudogene locus. The CDR3 covers 16 residues. CDR3 DNA sequence: TGTGCCAGCAGCAAAGGAACAGGATTAAACACAGATACGCAGTATTTT. This translates into CASSKGTGLNTDTQYF.

V usage is TRBV7-8 and J usage is TRBJ2-2; 9 nucleotides agree with TRBD2. The CDR3 runs 16 residues. Germline CDR1 reads SGHVS; CDR2 reads FQNEAQ. Unmatched junction bases numbered 4, after V lost 1 base and J lost 4 bases. The CDR3 nucleotides are TGTGCCAGCAGCTTAGAGGGACTAGCTTTCACCGGGGAGCTGTTTTTT. Translation: CASSLEGLAFTGELFF. The variable domain in full, with the rest retrieved from reference TRBV7-8 and TRBJ2-2, is GAGVSQSPRYKVAKRGQDVALRCDPISGHVSLFWYQQALGQGPEFLTYFQNEAQLDKSGLPSDRFFAERPEGSVSTLKIQRTQQEDSAVYLCASSLEGLAFTGELFFGEGSRLTVL.

The chain carries TRBV6-5 and TRBJ2-6; D gene unclear. From germline, CDR1 is MNHEY and CDR2 SVGAGI. Trimming took off 0 bases at V and 4 bases at J, with 7 bases between the two ends. CDR3 length equals 15 residues. In DNA, the CDR3 is TGTGCCAGCAGTTACTCCGGATCCGGGGCCAACGTCCTGACTTTC. Protein product: CASSYSGSGANVLTF.

This clone was recorded once. The chain links TRBV9 to TRBJ2-1, with TRBD2 matching 8 bases. V lost 1 base to trimming and J lost 8 bases; unmatched junction nucleotides: 11. The CDR3 covers 16 residues. Germline CDR1 and CDR2: SGDLS and YYNGEE. DNA for the CDR3: TGTGCCAGCAGCGTACCAATAGCGGGGCCTAGGGATGAGCAGTTCTTC. Translation gives CASSVPIAGPRDEQFF.

The chain carries TRBV5-1 and TRBJ2-7; 9 nucleotides line up with TRBD1. CDR1 and CDR2 (germline): SGHRS, YFSETQ. Trimming cost V 3 bases and J 3 bases; bases outside gene matches: 10. The CDR3 runs to 16 residues. The CDR3 DNA reads TGCGCCAGCAGCTGGGCCGGGACAGGGCACCACTACGAGCAGTACTTC. It specifies CASSWAGTGHHYEQYF.

CDR3 residues: CASSLIFTGELFF. The DNA of the CDR3 is TGTGCCAGCAGCTTAATATTCACCGGGGAGCTGTTTTTT. The rearrangement joins TRBV7-3 to TRBJ2-2; D unresolved. V was shortened by 1 base and J by 4 bases, with 4 bases between the two germline ends. Looked up from germline, CDR1 is SGHTA and CDR2 is FQGTGA. The CDR3 sequence is 13 residues long.

The chain uses TRBV2 and TRBJ1-1; D call uncertain. The length of the CDR3 is 13 residues. The germline gives CDR1 SNHLY, CDR2 FYNNEI. The germline V and J ends were trimmed by 7 bases and 2 bases, with 11 bases remaining between them. The CDR3 nucleotides read TGTGCCAGCACTCATGACCGAAACACTGAAGCTTTCTTT. Encoded protein: CASTHDRNTEAFF.

The rearrangement joins TRBV9 to TRBJ2-1, with TRBD2 matching over 7 bases. With V trimmed by 0 bases and J by 10 bases, 10 bases remained unmatched. Germline CDR1 and CDR2: SGDLS and YYNGEE. The CDR3 extends over 15 amino acids. This CDR3 is CASSVDGGGPKEQFF. CDR3 DNA sequence: TGTGCCAGCAGCGTAGACGGGGGAGGGCCGAAGGAGCAGTTCTTC. The variable domain in full, completed from reference TRBV9 and TRBJ2-1, reads DSGVTQTPKHLITATGQRVTLRCSPRSGDLSVYWYQQSLDQGLQFLIQYYNGEERAKGNILERFSAQQFPDLHSELNLSSLELGDSALYFCASSVDGGGPKEQFFGPGTRLTVL.

The chain has TRBV6-5 and TRBJ2-3; 11 nucleotides agree with TRBD2. CDR1 MNHEY and CDR2 SVGAGI come from the germline V gene. After removal of 4 bases from V and 5 bases from J, the junction contained 5 bases not matched to a gene. The CDR3 consists of 15 residues. The CDR3: CASSSPGLAGDTQYF. CDR3 in DNA: TGTGCCAGCAGTTCCCCTGGACTAGCGGGAGATACGCAGTATTTT.

The genes are TRBV20-1 and TRBJ2-5, with a weak D call TRBD1 (6 bases). Germline V gene data show CDR1 as DFQATT and CDR2 as SNEGSKA (reference sequence). The CDR3 extends over 10 amino acids. The CDR3 DNA is TGCAGAGGGGGTTCGGAGACCCAGTACTTC. Protein: CRGGSETQYF.

The rearrangement uses TRBV7-9 and TRBJ2-7; D is unresolved. Between the trimmed V and J ends, which lost 5 bases and 0 bases, there was a span of 20 bases. From germline, CDR1 is SEHNR and CDR2 FQNEAQ (reference sequence). The CDR3 consists of 17 residues. The CDR3 protein is CASSRIRSETPSYEQYF. CDR3 sequence (DNA): TGTGCCAGCAGCCGTATAAGAAGTGAAACCCCCTCCTACGAGCAGTACTTC.

This clone was seen only a few times. The J gene is TRBJ1-5, the V gene TRBV9; D not certain. Per the germline V gene, CDR1 is SGDLS and CDR2 is YYNGEE. Trimming took 3 bases from V and 1 from J, leaving 8 bases between them. The CDR3 sequence is 14 residues long. The CDR3 is CASSDGLSNQPQHF. CDR3 nucleotides: TGTGCCAGCAGCGATGGACTGAGCAATCAGCCCCAGCATTTT.

V is TRBV29-1 and J is TRBJ1-2, with D unclear. Germline values: CDR1 SQVTM, CDR2 ANQGSEA. The ends were cut back, 4 bases at V and 4 bases at J, with 10 bases in the middle. The CDR3 is 12 residues long. The CDR3 nucleotides read TGCAGCGTTGCCAAGGAGGGCTATGGCTACACCTTC. It is translated as CSVAKEGYGYTF.

This clone was recorded only once. V is TRBV6-6 and J is TRBJ2-7; D unclear. The germline gives CDR1 MNHNY, CDR2 SVGAGI (reference sequence). The CDR3 sequence is 11 residues long. Trimming removed 10 bases from V and 0 bases from J, with 7 bases in between. The CDR3 DNA reads as TGTGCCACCCATACCTCCTACGAGCAGTACTTC. This encodes CATHTSYEQYF.

The genes are TRBV7-3 and TRBJ2-5, with D possibly being TRBD2 (6 bases). Between the trimmed V and J ends, which lost 6 bases and 1 base, there was a span of 15 bases. This CDR3 is 15 amino acids long. From germline, CDR1 is SGHTA and CDR2 FQGTGA. DNA of the CDR3: TGTGCCAGCAGTCCAGGGACTCGACCCCAAGAGACCCAGTACTTC. Protein product: CASSPGTRPQETQYF.